This is a list of T cell receptor beta chains from one sample in a study of blood T cell repertoires in COVID-19. Profiled with immunoSEQ multiplex PCR; TCRdb holds only in-frame clones, not every one. The data show 110,000 or so clones, about 85% seen once. The sequencing input was peripheral blood. All receptors come from a human donor in a cohort sampled during active COVID-19. The CDR3 runs from the conserved cysteine through the conserved F or W.

J gene	V gene	CDR3 length	CDR3 protein
TRBJ2-2	TRBV15	14	CATSRTGTSGELFF
TRBJ2-7	TRBV6-1	14	CASSEMIASYEQYF
TRBJ2-7	TRBV5-1	15	CASSSFRTGSNEQYF
TRBJ1-1	TRBV11-3	15	CASSPTGGKYTEAFF
TRBJ2-7	TRBV5-1	17	CASATSTIGTGAYEQYF
TRBJ1-2	TRBV11-2	16	CASSSRTGTVHYGYTF
TRBJ2-2	TRBV11-2	15	CASSFGGGVTGELFF
TRBJ1-1	TRBV3-1/TRBV3-2	14	CASSRTGLNTEAFF
TRBJ1-2	TRBV15	16	CATSRDRVSGGYGYTF
TRBJ1-1	TRBV6-2/TRBV6-3	13	CASSYEARTEAFF
TRBJ2-5	TRBV15	17	CATSNTGTGFLKETQYF
TRBJ1-2	TRBV5-6	13	CASSPDRVEGYTF
TRBJ2-3	TRBV7-9	17	CASSLPPSGARTDTQYF
TRBJ2-7	TRBV19	14	CASSIKTGSYEQYF
TRBJ1-3	TRBV4-3	15	CASSQDPSGGNTIYF
TRBJ2-3	TRBV7-3	15	CASSPQGGGLDTQYF
TRBJ2-7	TRBV28	14	CASSPNRAIYEQYF
TRBJ2-7	TRBV11-2	15	CASSLSWTGTYEQYF
TRBJ1-3	TRBV11-2	16	CASSLNWGQLGNTIYF
TRBJ2-1	TRBV10-3	14	CAIRGQGEVNEQFF
TRBJ1-1	TRBV3-1/TRBV3-2	14	CASSQGGPGTEAFF
TRBJ1-5	TRBV15	14	CATSRGRVTQPQHF
TRBJ1-1	TRBV6-6	19	CASTYSSRDRGRKNTEAFF
TRBJ1-2	TRBV5-4	17	CASSKGLQRTQFYGYTF
TRBJ1-2	TRBV20-1	11	CSATGVGGYTF
TRBJ2-6	TRBV5-8	16	CASSSKGHSGANVLTF
TRBJ1-2	TRBV7-9	14	CASSPDSSNYGYTF
TRBJ1-1	TRBV9	16	CASSVGRFGTPTEAFF
TRBJ2-5	TRBV9	15	CASSRTGGLQETQYF
TRBJ1-1	TRBV27	15	CASSTGGGVNTEAFF
TRBJ1-6	TRBV6-5	14	CATTTRGLNSPLHF